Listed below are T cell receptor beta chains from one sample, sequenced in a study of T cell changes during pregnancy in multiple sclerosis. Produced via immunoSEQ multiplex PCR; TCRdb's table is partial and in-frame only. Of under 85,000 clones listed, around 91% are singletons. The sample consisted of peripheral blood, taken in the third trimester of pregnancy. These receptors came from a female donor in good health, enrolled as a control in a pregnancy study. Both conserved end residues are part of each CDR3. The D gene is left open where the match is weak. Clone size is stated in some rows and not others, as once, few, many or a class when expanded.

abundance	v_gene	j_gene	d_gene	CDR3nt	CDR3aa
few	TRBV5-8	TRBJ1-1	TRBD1	TGTGCCAGCAGCTTGGTGCAGGGGGCAGGCGGTGAAGCTTTCTTT	CASSLVQGAGGEAFF
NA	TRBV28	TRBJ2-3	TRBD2	TGTGCCAGCAGTTTACCGGGGGGGCGGCAAGATACGCAGTATTTT	CASSLPGGRQDTQYF
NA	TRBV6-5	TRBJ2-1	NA	TGTGCCAGCAGTCCCCGGGGGGCCAACTACAATGAGCAGTTCTTC	CASSPRGANYNEQFF
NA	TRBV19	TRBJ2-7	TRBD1	TGTGCCAGCCACTCCAGGGACAGAGCCTACGAGCAGTACTTC	CASHSRDRAYEQYF
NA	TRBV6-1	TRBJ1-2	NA	TGTGCCAGCAGGGGCAACCATGGCTACACCTTC	CASRGNHGYTF
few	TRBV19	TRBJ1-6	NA	TGTGCCAGTAGTATGGCTTTCGAGGCTTATAATTCACCCCTCCACTTT	CASSMAFEAYNSPLHF
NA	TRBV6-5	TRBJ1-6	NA	TGTGCCAGCAGTTACTCGGGGACAAGGCGTAATTCACCCCTCCACTTT	CASSYSGTRRNSPLHF
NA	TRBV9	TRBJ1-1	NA	TGTGCCAGCAGCGGGAGGGTCTCTAATAAAGCTTTCTTT	CASSGRVSNKAFF
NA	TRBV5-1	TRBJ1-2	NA	TGCGCCAGCAGCTTGTTATCTGATTTAGATGGCTACACCTTC	CASSLLSDLDGYTF
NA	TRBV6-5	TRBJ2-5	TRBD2	TGTGCCAGCAGTTACCGAGGTAGCGGGTCCCAAGAGACCCAGTACTTC	CASSYRGSGSQETQYF
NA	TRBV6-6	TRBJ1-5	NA	TGTGCCAGCAGTCCCGACAGCAGGCAGCCCCAGCATTTT	CASSPDSRQPQHF
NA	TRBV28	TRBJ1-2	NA	TGTGCCAGCAGTTTCATTATGTCCCAGGGTACTGGCTACACCTTC	CASSFIMSQGTGYTF
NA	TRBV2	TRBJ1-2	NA	TGTGCCAGCAGGTGGGAGGATGGCTACACCTTC	CASRWEDGYTF
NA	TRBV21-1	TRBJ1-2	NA	TGTGCCAGCAGCACCGTACCCCCATTTCCAGGGGGCATGAACTATGGCTACACCTTC	CASSTVPPFPGGMNYGYTF
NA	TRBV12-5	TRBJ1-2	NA	TGTGCTAGTGGTTTGGTACTCCGACAGACGTCCGATGGCTACACCTTC	CASGLVLRQTSDGYTF
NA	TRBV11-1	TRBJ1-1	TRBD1	TGTGCCAGCAGCTTTGAAGTACAGGGGGCTGAAGCTTTCTTT	CASSFEVQGAEAFF
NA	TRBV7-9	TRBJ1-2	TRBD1	TGTGCCAGCAGTGTAACAGGGGCGGATGGCTACACCTTC	CASSVTGADGYTF
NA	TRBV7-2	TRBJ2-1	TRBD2	TGTGCCAGCAGCTTAGCCCGGGGGGGCATTACGTACAATGAGCAGTTCTTC	CASSLARGGITYNEQFF
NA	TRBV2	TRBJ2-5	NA	TGTGCCAGCTTGTGGAGGCGGGAGACCCAGTACTTC	CASLWRRETQYF
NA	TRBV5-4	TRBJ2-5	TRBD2	TGTGCCAGCAGCCTTTTGCCGGGGGGAGGGGAGACCCAGTACTTC	CASSLLPGGGETQYF
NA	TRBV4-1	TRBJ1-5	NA	TGCGCCAGCAGCCAAGAAGCGACTCTTAGGGGTCAGCCCCAGCATTTT	CASSQEATLRGQPQHF
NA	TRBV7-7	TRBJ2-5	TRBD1	TGTGCTAGCAGCTTAGGCGGGTTTGTGGGACAGGGAGAGACCCAGTACTTC	CASSLGGFVGQGETQYF
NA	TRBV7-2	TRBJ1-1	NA	TGTGCCAGCAACCCTGACCGTCCGAGAGGGAACACTGAAGCTTTCTTT	CASNPDRPRGNTEAFF
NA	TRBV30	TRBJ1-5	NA	TGTGCCTGGGGTGTACGGCAGGGCTTGGGACAGCCCCAGCATTTT	CAWGVRQGLGQPQHF
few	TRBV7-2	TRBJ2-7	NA	TGTGCCAGCAGCTCTTCCTCAGGGATCCGGCGGTACTTC	CASSSSSGIRRYF
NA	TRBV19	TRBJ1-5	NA	TGTGCCAGTAGTATTGAGAACAGGGTAGTGAATCAGCCCCAGCATTTT	CASSIENRVVNQPQHF
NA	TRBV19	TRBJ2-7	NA	NA	CASSILAGTGTEQYF